Listed below are T cell receptor beta chains from one sample, sequenced in a study of cytomegalovirus exposure and HLA in healthy donors. Here immunoSEQ multiplex PCR was the method, and the copy in TCRdb shows in-frame clones only, minus some. The sample gives 95,000 to 150,000 clones, 60% to 85% of which show up once; 2.7% is in the top ten. Specimen: PBMCs. These receptors were taken from a middle-aged woman in good health and CMV-seropositive. Each CDR3 is given with its conserved first and last residue. Fields, in order: J gene, D gene, clone size, V gene, CDR3 protein, CDR3 DNA. D genes are given only for firm matches. Size values are once, few and many counts, or a class for expanded clones, and some rows have none.

J gene: TRBJ2-3
D gene: NA
clone size: NA
V gene: TRBV4-3
CDR3 protein: CASRGADTQYF
CDR3 DNA: TGCGCCAGCAGAGGGGCAGATACGCAGTATTTT

J gene: TRBJ1-5
D gene: NA
clone size: once
V gene: TRBV7-2
CDR3 protein: CASSFLPLNQPQHF
CDR3 DNA: TGTGCCAGCAGCTTTCTACCGTTAAATCAGCCCCAGCATTTT

J gene: TRBJ1-4
D gene: NA
clone size: NA
V gene: TRBV11-2
CDR3 protein: CASSRDSGRTNEKLFF
CDR3 DNA: TGTGCCAGCAGCCGGGACTCTGGGAGGACTAATGAAAAACTGTTTTTT

J gene: TRBJ1-1
D gene: NA
clone size: few
V gene: TRBV7-7
CDR3 protein: CASSQGINTEAFF
CDR3 DNA: TGTGCTAGCAGCCAGGGGATCAACACTGAAGCTTTCTTT

J gene: TRBJ1-4
D gene: NA
clone size: NA
V gene: TRBV6-1
CDR3 protein: CASRLPQVHEKLFF
CDR3 DNA: TGTGCCAGCAGACTTCCTCAAGTCCACGAAAAACTGTTTTTT

J gene: TRBJ2-7
D gene: TRBD2
clone size: few
V gene: TRBV2
CDR3 protein: CASSTGLAGDGYEQYF
CDR3 DNA: TGTGCCAGCAGCACGGGACTAGCGGGAGATGGCTACGAGCAGTACTTC

J gene: TRBJ2-1
D gene: TRBD2
clone size: NA
V gene: TRBV10-3
CDR3 protein: CAISESMAGGDYNEQFF
CDR3 DNA: TGTGCCATCAGTGAGTCGATGGCGGGAGGAGACTACAATGAGCAGTTCTTC

J gene: TRBJ2-6
D gene: NA
clone size: NA
V gene: TRBV10-3
CDR3 protein: CAISETPRGSNFGANVLTF
CDR3 DNA: TGTGCCATCAGTGAAACCCCGCGGGGTAGTAACTTTGGGGCCAACGTCCTGACTTTC

J gene: TRBJ1-1
D gene: TRBD1
clone size: NA
V gene: TRBV7-8
CDR3 protein: CASSAGTENTEAFF
CDR3 DNA: TGTGCCAGCAGCGCCGGGACAGAAAACACTGAAGCTTTCTTT

J gene: TRBJ2-7
D gene: NA
clone size: NA
V gene: TRBV7-5
CDR3 protein: CARSLDSYGGSYEQYF
CDR3 DNA: TGTGCCAGAAGCCTAGATTCATACGGGGGGTCCTACGAGCAGTACTTC

J gene: TRBJ2-3
D gene: TRBD2
clone size: NA
V gene: TRBV18
CDR3 protein: CASSPSASGGADTQYF
CDR3 DNA: TGTGCCAGCTCACCATCTGCCAGCGGGGGGGCAGATACGCAGTATTTT

J gene: TRBJ1-6
D gene: TRBD1
clone size: NA
V gene: TRBV11-2
CDR3 protein: CASSQTRGYSPLHF
CDR3 DNA: TGTGCCAGCAGCCAGACCAGGGGGTATTCACCCCTCCACTTT

J gene: TRBJ2-3
D gene: NA
clone size: NA
V gene: TRBV10-3
CDR3 protein: CAIRAGTGTDTQYF
CDR3 DNA: TGTGCCATCAGGGCCGGGACTGGCACAGATACGCAGTATTTT

J gene: TRBJ2-1
D gene: TRBD2
clone size: NA
V gene: TRBV5-4
CDR3 protein: CASSPGLAGAWVEQFF
CDR3 DNA: TGTGCCAGCAGCCCCGGACTAGCGGGAGCGTGGGTTGAGCAGTTCTTC

J gene: TRBJ1-5
D gene: NA
clone size: NA
V gene: TRBV5-6
CDR3 protein: CASHFQGFNQPQHF
CDR3 DNA: TGTGCCAGCCATTTTCAGGGATTCAATCAGCCCCAGCATTTT

J gene: TRBJ2-3
D gene: NA
clone size: NA
V gene: TRBV27
CDR3 protein: CASSLGAASTDTQYF
CDR3 DNA: TGTGCCAGCAGCTTGGGTGCGGCTAGCACAGATACGCAGTATTTT

J gene: TRBJ1-1
D gene: NA
clone size: NA
V gene: TRBV6-1
CDR3 protein: CASSEWTLEAFF
CDR3 DNA: TGTGCCAGCAGTGAATGGACTCTTGAAGCTTTCTTT

J gene: TRBJ1-2
D gene: NA
clone size: NA
V gene: TRBV6-5
CDR3 protein: CASSFPGRYGYTF
CDR3 DNA: TGTGCCAGCAGTTTCCCAGGTCGTTATGGCTACACCTTC

J gene: TRBJ2-2
D gene: TRBD2
clone size: NA
V gene: TRBV6-6
CDR3 protein: CASRRGTSGITGELFF
CDR3 DNA: TGTGCCAGCAGGCGCGGGACTAGCGGGATCACCGGGGAGCTGTTTTTT

J gene: TRBJ2-3
D gene: NA
clone size: many
V gene: TRBV7-2
CDR3 protein: CASSPTASSADTQYF
CDR3 DNA: TGTGCCAGCAGCCCCACGGCTAGCAGCGCAGATACGCAGTATTTT

J gene: TRBJ2-7
D gene: NA
clone size: NA
V gene: TRBV25-1
CDR3 protein: CASSPGPYEQYF
CDR3 DNA: TGTGCCAGCAGTCCAGGGCCCTACGAGCAGTACTTC

J gene: TRBJ1-2
D gene: TRBD1
clone size: NA
V gene: TRBV7-2
CDR3 protein: CASSDQNRGGYTF
CDR3 DNA: TGTGCCAGCAGCGATCAAAACAGGGGTGGCTACACCTTC

J gene: TRBJ1-2
D gene: NA
clone size: few
V gene: TRBV29-1
CDR3 protein: CSVEPRAGPANYGYTF
CDR3 DNA: TGCAGCGTTGAACCTAGGGCAGGGCCAGCTAACTATGGCTACACCTTC

J gene: TRBJ2-3
D gene: NA
clone size: NA
V gene: TRBV18
CDR3 protein: CASSPPLGTDTQYF
CDR3 DNA: TGTGCCAGCTCACCACCCTTAGGGACTGATACGCAGTATTTT

J gene: TRBJ2-5
D gene: TRBD1
clone size: NA
V gene: TRBV11-2
CDR3 protein: CASSLGAGGERAQYF
CDR3 DNA: TGTGCCAGCAGCTTAGGAGCAGGGGGAGAGAGGGCCCAGTACTTC

J gene: TRBJ1-2
D gene: NA
clone size: NA
V gene: TRBV27
CDR3 protein: CASSLWGSANYGYTF
CDR3 DNA: TGTGCCAGCAGTTTATGGGGCAGTGCTAACTATGGCTACACCTTC